This TCR beta chain was captured by sequencing in a study of blood T cell repertoires in COVID-19. CDR1 and CDR2 (germline): LNHNV, YYDKDF (reference sequence). This CDR3 has 14 amino acids. Trimming removed 4 bases from V and 5 bases from J, with 15 bases in between. Clones were sequenced by immunoSEQ multiplex PCR, and TCRdb holds only the in-frame ones, with some missing. The repertoire has roughly 58,000 clones, 75% to 85% of them found once; the top ten carry 25% to 40%. Only a few counts were recorded for this clone. The sequence came from a man between 60 and 75 years old with COVID-19, enrolled during active disease. The sample comprised peripheral blood. This chain connects TRBV15 to TRBJ2-7; D perhaps matches TRBD2 (5 bases). CDR3: CATSTYGGPNEQYF. In DNA, the CDR3 is TGTGCCACCAGCACCTACGGAGGCCCAAACGAGCAGTACTTC.